A selection of T cell receptor beta chains follows, all from one sample in a study of CD8 T cells in ankylosing spondylitis. MiXCR, run by TCRdb on the 5' RACE reads, gives a single entry per CDR3 protein. Here the sample spans approximately 350,000 distinct CDR3 sequences, 20% being singletons. Specimen: blood, either unsorted or a sorted T cell fraction (not recorded which). These receptors all come from a male donor with ankylosing spondylitis or in good health (not recorded which). Each CDR3 is given with its conserved first and last residue. The order of the fields is D gene, V gene, clone size, J gene, CDR3 DNA, CDR3 protein. D genes are given only for firm matches. Size values are once, few and many counts, or a class for expanded clones, and some rows have none.

NA	TRBV27	few	TRBJ2-3	TGTGCCAGCAGTGTGGCGGGGCCCCCGGGGGATACGCAGTATTTT	CASSVAGPPGDTQYF
NA	TRBV12-3/TRBV12-4	NA	TRBJ1-4	TGTGCCAGCAGTACCAGGGACATTAATGAAAAACTGTTTTTT	CASSTRDINEKLFF
TRBD2	TRBV24-1	few	TRBJ2-3	TGTGCCACCAGTGAAGGAGCGGGGGTGGTTACGCAGTATTTT	CATSEGAGVVTQYF
TRBD1	TRBV7-2	NA	TRBJ2-1	TGTGCCAGCAGCGAACGGACAGGACCAAACAATGAGCAGTTCTTC	CASSERTGPNNEQFF
NA	TRBV24-1	NA	TRBJ2-1	TGTGCCACCAGTGGCCCACAGGGTTTGTTCTCCTACAATGAGCAGTTCTTC	CATSGPQGLFSYNEQFF
TRBD2	TRBV5-6	NA	TRBJ2-7	TGTGCCAGCAGCTTGGAACTAGCGGGGCCCTACGAGCAGTACTTC	CASSLELAGPYEQYF
NA	TRBV12-3/TRBV12-4	once	TRBJ2-1	TGTGCCAGCAGTTGGGACATCGATGAGCAGTTCTTC	CASSWDIDEQFF
TRBD2	TRBV9	NA	TRBJ2-2	TGTGCCAGCAGCCATTCTCCGGGACTAGCGGGGGGGCACGTCACCGGGGAGCTGTTTTTT	CASSHSPGLAGGHVTGELFF
NA	TRBV3-1	NA	TRBJ2-5	TGTGCCAGCAGCCTCTTGGAGGCCGTATGGACCCAGTACTTC	CASSLLEAVWTQYF
TRBD2	TRBV4-2	NA	TRBJ2-2	TGTGCCAGCAGCCATGGACTAGCGGGGACGAGCACCGGGGAGCTGTTTTTT	CASSHGLAGTSTGELFF